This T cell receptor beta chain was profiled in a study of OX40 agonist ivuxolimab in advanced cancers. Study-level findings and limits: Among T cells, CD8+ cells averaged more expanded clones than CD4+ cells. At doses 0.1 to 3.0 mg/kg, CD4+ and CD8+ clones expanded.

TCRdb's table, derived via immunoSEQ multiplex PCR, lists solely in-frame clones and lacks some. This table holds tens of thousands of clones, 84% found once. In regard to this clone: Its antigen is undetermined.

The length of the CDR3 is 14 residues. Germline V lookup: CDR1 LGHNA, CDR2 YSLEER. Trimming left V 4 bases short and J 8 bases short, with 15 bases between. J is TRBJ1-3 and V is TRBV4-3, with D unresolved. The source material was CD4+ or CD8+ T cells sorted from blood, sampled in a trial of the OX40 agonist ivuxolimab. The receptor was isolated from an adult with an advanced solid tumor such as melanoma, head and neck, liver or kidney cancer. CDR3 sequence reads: CASSLTDYGDTIYF. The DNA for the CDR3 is TGCGCCAGCAGCCTAACGGACTATGGGGACACCATATATTTT.